Listed below are T cell receptor beta chains from one sample, sequenced in a study of beta chain features in type 1 diabetes. This table comes from immunoSEQ multiplex PCR, and its TCRdb copy is limited to in-frame clones, with some not included. Altogether 100,000 to 150,000 clones are present, about 10% being singletons, with the ten largest covering roughly 0.75%. Sequenced sample: central memory CD4+ T cells from blood. The receptors derive from a man between 25 and 39 years old with type 1 diabetes. Both conserved end residues are part of each CDR3. The D gene is left open where the match is weak. Size is stated for part of the rows, as once, few or many counts, or as a class when the clone is expanded.

TRBV5-4,-,-,TRBJ2-7,TGTGCCAGCAGCAGTACCGGGTTTTCCCGGGACGAGCAGTACTTC,CASSSTGFSRDEQYF
TRBV7-9,few,-,TRBJ2-5,TGTGCCAGCAGCAGGTCGTCGAGCGAGGAGACCCAGTACTTC,CASSRSSSEETQYF
TRBV4-3,-,-,TRBJ1-2,TGCGCCAGCAGCCAAGATGTGGGCTACGGCTACACCTTC,CASSQDVGYGYTF
TRBV5-4,few,TRBD2,TRBJ2-2,TGTGCCAGCAGCCCCGGCGGGACTAGCGGTAACGGGGAGCTGTTTTTT,CASSPGGTSGNGELFF
TRBV4-2,-,-,TRBJ1-1,TGTGCCAGCAGCCCGACCAGGGACTACACTGAAGCTTTCTTT,CASSPTRDYTEAFF
TRBV4-1,-,-,TRBJ1-5,TGCGCCAGCAGCCTCTACACGGCGGATAATCAGCCCCAGCATTTT,CASSLYTADNQPQHF
TRBV11-2,many,-,TRBJ1-6,TGTGCCAGCAGCTTAGACGTGAATTCACCCCTCCACTTT,CASSLDVNSPLHF
TRBV4-1,few,-,TRBJ1-4,TGCGCCAGCAGCCAGGCCGCCAGCGGGAAAAATGAAAAACTGTTTTTT,CASSQAASGKNEKLFF
TRBV30,few,TRBD2,TRBJ2-1,TGTGCCTGGGTCCAGGATGGCGGGAGAAAGGAGCAGTTCTTC,CAWVQDGGRKEQFF
TRBV5-1,few,TRBD1,TRBJ2-7,TGCGCCAGCAGCTTGGAGACAGGGTGGTCTTCCGTATTACAGAGCTTC,CASSLETGWSSVLQSF
TRBV6-6,few,TRBD2,TRBJ2-1,TGTGCCAGCAGCACCTCATCCGGGACTAGGATCGATGAGCAGTTCTTC,CASSTSSGTRIDEQFF
TRBV18,-,-,TRBJ1-1,TGTGCCAGCTCACCCTCCGGAGAGGGAGCTTTCTTT,CASSPSGEGAFF
TRBV19,few,TRBD2,TRBJ2-7,TGTGCCAGTAGTTCCTCGGGGGTAGCGGGAACCGAGCAGTACTTC,CASSSSGVAGTEQYF
TRBV19,-,-,TRBJ2-5,TGTGCCAGTACTAAAGACAGATTCCAAGAGACCCAGTACTTC,CASTKDRFQETQYF
TRBV4-3,-,TRBD2,TRBJ2-1,TGCGCCAGCAGCCGAAACAAAGCGGGGGCCTACCGGGAGCAGTTCTTC,CASSRNKAGAYREQFF
TRBV7-2,-,TRBD1,TRBJ2-1,TGTGCCAGCAGCTTCCGGGACAGGGGGCGTGAGCAGTTCTTC,CASSFRDRGREQFF
TRBV7-2,-,-,TRBJ2-7,TGTGCCAGCAGCCCCACTAGAACCTACGAGCAGTACTTC,CASSPTRTYEQYF
TRBV28,few,TRBD1,TRBJ2-7,TGTGCCAGCAGTCCTAATGGGCAGGGGGCGGGGGAGCAGTACTTC,CASSPNGQGAGEQYF
TRBV15,few,-,TRBJ2-5,TGTGCCACCAGCAGGTCCCCTCAGGAGACCCAGTACTTC,CATSRSPQETQYF
TRBV10-3,-,-,TRBJ2-5,TGTGCCATCAGTGAGGCCCGACTGTCAGAGACCCAGTACTTC,CAISEARLSETQYF
TRBV6-1,few,-,TRBJ1-5,TGTGCCAGCAGAACCGACAGACTCAATCAGCCCCAGCATTTT,CASRTDRLNQPQHF
TRBV9,few,TRBD2,TRBJ2-1,TGTGCCAGCAGCGCAGAGCGGGGGGGCCCCTACAATGAGCAGTTCTTC,CASSAERGGPYNEQFF
TRBV5-1,few,-,TRBJ1-2,TGCGCCAGCAGCTTGGTGGCAGGCAACTATGGCTACACCTTC,CASSLVAGNYGYTF